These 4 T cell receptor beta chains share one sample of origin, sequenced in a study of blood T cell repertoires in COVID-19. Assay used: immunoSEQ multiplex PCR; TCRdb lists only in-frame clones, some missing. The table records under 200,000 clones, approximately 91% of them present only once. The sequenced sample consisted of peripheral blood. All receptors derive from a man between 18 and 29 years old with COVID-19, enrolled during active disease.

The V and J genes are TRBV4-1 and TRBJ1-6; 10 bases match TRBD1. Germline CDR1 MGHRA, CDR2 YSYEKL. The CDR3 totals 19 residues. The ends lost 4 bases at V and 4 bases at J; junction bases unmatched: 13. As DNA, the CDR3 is TGCGCCAGCAGCCCTTTACCGGGACAGGGGCTCCTGTATAATTCACCCCTCCACTTT. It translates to CASSPLPGQGLLYNSPLHF.

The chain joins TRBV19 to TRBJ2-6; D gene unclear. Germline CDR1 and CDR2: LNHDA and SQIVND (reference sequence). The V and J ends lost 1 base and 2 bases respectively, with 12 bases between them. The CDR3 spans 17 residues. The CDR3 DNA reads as TGTGCCAGTAGTATAGGTGAGGCCCCTACTGGGGCCAACGTCCTGACTTTC. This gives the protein CASSIGEAPTGANVLTF.

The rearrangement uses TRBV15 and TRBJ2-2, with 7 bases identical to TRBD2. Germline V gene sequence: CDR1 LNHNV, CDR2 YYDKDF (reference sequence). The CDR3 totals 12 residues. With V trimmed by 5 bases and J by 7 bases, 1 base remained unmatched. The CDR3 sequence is CATSRGVGELFF. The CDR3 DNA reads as TGTGCCACCAGCCGGGGGGTCGGGGAGCTGTTTTTT.

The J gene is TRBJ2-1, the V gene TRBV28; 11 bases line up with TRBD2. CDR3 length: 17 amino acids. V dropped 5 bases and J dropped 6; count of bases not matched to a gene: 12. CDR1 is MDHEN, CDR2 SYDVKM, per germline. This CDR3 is CASSPPLAGVGGNEQFF. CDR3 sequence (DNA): TGTGCCAGCAGTCCTCCACTAGCGGGAGTTGGTGGCAATGAGCAGTTCTTC.